These 32 T cell receptor beta chains came from one sample sequenced in a study of blood T cell repertoires in COVID-19 (dated by TCRdb to the early 2020s). Library method: the immunoSEQ multiplex PCR assay. TCRdb took this table from immuneACCESS and kept in-frame rearrangements with V and J called. Such tables lack part of the clones; where checked against another copy, unresolved V genes explain under half of the gap, and the rest is unexplained. The sample contains some 120,000 clones, around three quarters of them found a single time. The top ten hold 30% to 45% of the sample. The sequencing input was peripheral blood. The source of these receptors is a man in his forties or fifties with active or convalescent COVID-19.

The chain links TRBV6-2 or TRBV6-3 to TRBJ1-1; D uncertain. Trimming shortened V by 5 bases and J by 5 bases, and 9 bases separated the two germline ends. Germline CDR1 reads MNHEY; CDR2 reads SVGEGT. The CDR3 has 12 amino acids. The chain's CDR3 is CASSQVNTEAFF. The CDR3 DNA sequence: TGTGCCAGCAGTCAGGTCAATACTGAAGCTTTCTTT.

The chain carries TRBV24-1 and TRBJ2-3; D remains unclear. The CDR3 covers 15 residues. Trimming removed 2 bases at V and 2 bases at J, with 10 bases between. In germline, CDR1 is KGHDR, CDR2 SFDVKD. CDR3 sequence reads: CATSDSHHPTDTQYF. CDR3 DNA sequence: TGTGCCACCAGTGATTCACATCACCCCACAGATACGCAGTATTTT.

This clone showed up just a few times. This chain links TRBV4-1 with TRBJ2-5; TRBD1 aligns across 7 bases. Germline values: CDR1 MGHRA, CDR2 YSYEKL. This CDR3 contains 14 residues. Trimming took 0 bases from V and 3 from J; bases not matched to a gene: 1. The CDR3 is CASSQDTGEETQYF. In nucleotides, the CDR3 is TGCGCCAGCAGCCAAGACACAGGGGAAGAGACCCAGTACTTC.

The chain couples TRBV7-9 to TRBJ2-5; tentatively, D is TRBD2 (5 bases). The V end was cut by 6 bases, the J end by 2 bases, with 10 bases between. Germline V gene data show CDR1 as SEHNR and CDR2 as FQNEAQ (reference sequence). The CDR3 totals 13 residues. CDR3 nucleotides: TGTGCCAGCAGTCCAAGCGGTCAAGAGACCCAGTACTTC. As protein: CASSPSGQETQYF.

The J gene is TRBJ2-2, the V gene TRBV11-3; a weak D match, TRBD1 (6 bases). The length of the CDR3 is 16 residues. Trimming left V 1 base short and J 5 bases short, with 14 bases between. Germline CDR1 reads SGHNT; CDR2 reads YENEEA. CDR3: CASSLVGRQGTGELFF. DNA for the CDR3: TGTGCCAGCAGCTTAGTGGGTCGGCAGGGGACCGGGGAGCTGTTTTTT.

V usage is TRBV27 and J usage is TRBJ2-7; 7 bases map to TRBD2. The J segment lost 6 bases and the V segment lost 4 bases, leaving 9 bases of the junction unmatched. Germline V CDR1 and CDR2: MNHEY, SMNVEV (reference sequence). This CDR3 is 14 amino acids long. The CDR3: CASSSGTTHSEQYF. The DNA of the CDR3 is TGTGCCAGCAGTTCCGGGACTACACACTCCGAGCAGTACTTC.

This clone was picked up a small number of times. The gene calls are TRBV2 and TRBJ1-6; no clear D gene. This CDR3 has 14 amino acids. The V end lost 6 bases, the J end lost 6 bases, and 12 bases lay between the germline ends. Germline CDR1 and CDR2: SNHLY and FYNNEI. This chain's CDR3 is CASRPDLANSPLHF. The CDR3 DNA is TGTGCCAGCAGGCCGGACCTAGCTAATTCACCCCTCCACTTT.

The V gene is TRBV18, the J gene TRBJ1-1, with D possibly TRBD1 on 5 matching bases. V shed 0 bases and J shed 1 base, with 12 bases lying between them. The germline gives CDR1 KGHSH, CDR2 LQKENI. This CDR3 has 16 amino acids. CDR3 residues: CASSPPSGGGNTEAFF. The DNA of the CDR3 is TGTGCCAGCTCACCACCGAGTGGGGGGGGGAACACTGAAGCTTTCTTT. Drawing the rest from reference TRBV18 and TRBJ1-1, the complete variable domain is NAGVMQNPRHLVRRRGQEARLRCSPMKGHSHVYWYRQLPEEGLKFMVYLQKENIIDESGMPKERFSAEFPKEGPSILRIQQVVRGDSAAYFCASSPPSGGGNTEAFFGQGTRLTVV.

V is TRBV27 and J is TRBJ2-3; 9 positions agree with TRBD2. Trimming at V came to 6 bases and at J to 5 bases, leaving 9 bases not matched to a gene. The CDR3 loop spans 15 amino acids. Germline V lookup: CDR1 MNHEY, CDR2 SMNVEV (reference sequence). CDR3 DNA sequence: TGTGCCAGCAGACCAGGGGCGGGAGGGGGAGATACGCAGTATTTT. Its protein is CASRPGAGGGDTQYF.

V and J are TRBV6-5 and TRBJ1-3; TRBD1 might be the D (5 bases). The CDR3 has 14 residues. Germline V lookup: CDR1 MNHEY, CDR2 SVGAGI. Between the trimmed V and J ends, which lost 7 bases and 0 bases, there was a span of 10 bases. The CDR3 nucleotides are TGTGCCAGCAACGGACATACCTCTGGAAACACCATATATTTT. Translation gives CASNGHTSGNTIYF.

The V gene is TRBV12-3 or TRBV12-4, the J gene TRBJ1-2; perhaps TRBD1 as D (5 bases). V lost 6 bases and J lost 5, with 13 bases in between. This CDR3 contains 13 residues. Here the CDR3 DNA reads TGTGCCAGCAGCCACGGGAGGGGATATGGCTACACCTTC. It specifies CASSHGRGYGYTF.

The V call is TRBV7-9, the J call TRBJ2-1, with D perhaps TRBD2 (5 bases). This CDR3 region has 14 residues. V lost 5 bases and J lost 3, with 11 bases in between. CDR1 is SEHNR and CDR2 is FQNEAQ in the germline V gene (reference sequence). The CDR3 sequence: CASSAAGDYNEQFF. In DNA form, the CDR3 reads TGTGCCAGCAGCGCGGCCGGGGACTACAATGAGCAGTTCTTC. The full variable domain, in which reference TRBV7-9 and TRBJ2-1 provide the parts outside the CDR3, is DTGVSQNPRHKITKRGQNVTFRCDPISEHNRLYWYRQTLGQGPEFLTYFQNEAQLEKSRLLSDRFSAERPKGSFSTLEIQRTEQGDSAMYLCASSAAGDYNEQFFGPGTRLTVL.

The chain uses TRBV2 and TRBJ2-7; D unclear. The CDR3 has 13 amino acids. Germline V gives CDR1 SNHLY, CDR2 FYNNEI. The V and J ends lost 6 bases and 1 base respectively, with 10 bases between them. The CDR3 DNA reads TGTGCCAGCAGCGGTCTCGTATCCTACGAGCAGTACTTC. Its protein product is CASSGLVSYEQYF. Full variable domain (missing parts from reference TRBV2 and TRBJ2-7): EPEVTQTPSHQVTQMGQEVILRCVPISNHLYFYWYRQILGQKVEFLVSFYNNEISEKSEIFDDQFSVERPDGSNFTLKIRSTKLEDSAMYFCASSGLVSYEQYFGPGTRLTVT.

CDR3 protein: CASSEGRTLVGTDTQYF. The CDR3 region has the DNA TGTGCCAGCAGTGAAGGTAGGACACTGGTTGGCACAGATACGCAGTATTTT. The chain recombines TRBV6-1 with TRBJ2-3, with D possibly TRBD1 on 5 matching bases. The CDR3 covers 17 residues. Trimming stripped 1 base from V and 1 base from J, with 15 bases between. From germline, CDR1 is MNHNS and CDR2 SASEGT.

This clone was counted only a few times. V gene TRBV7-9 combines with J gene TRBJ1-1, with D uncertain. This CDR3 is built from 11 residues. V lost 8 bases, J lost 0 bases, and 4 bases lay in between. Germline assignment: CDR1 SEHNR and CDR2 FQNEAQ (reference sequence). The CDR3 region is CASRVNTEAFF. DNA of the CDR3: TGTGCCAGCCGGGTGAACACTGAAGCTTTCTTT.

The chain carries TRBV6-5 and TRBJ2-7, with 8 bases fitting TRBD1. CDR3 length equals 14 residues. With V trimmed by 6 bases and J by 4 bases, 8 bases remained unmatched. The germline gives CDR1 MNHEY, CDR2 SVGAGI. The CDR3 sequence is CASRRGTGDYEQYF. CDR3 nucleotides: TGTGCCAGCAGGAGGGGGACAGGTGATTACGAGCAGTACTTC.

This chain connects TRBV7-3 to TRBJ2-1, with 9 bases aligning to TRBD1. V was pared by 5 bases and J by 8 bases, with 10 bases of the junction left unmatched. Germline V CDR1 and CDR2: SGHTA, FQGTGA. The CDR3 consists of 15 residues. The DNA for the CDR3 is TGTGCCAGCAGCCTCCCCGGGACAGGGATGGATGAGCAGTTCTTC. It is translated as CASSLPGTGMDEQFF.

V and J are TRBV7-8 and TRBJ2-7; 14 positions match TRBD2. The CDR3 is 23 amino acids. Looked up from germline, CDR1 is SGHVS and CDR2 is FQNEAQ. V was pared by 5 bases and J by 0 bases, with 24 bases of the junction left unmatched. The CDR3 sequence is CASSQTRGPGTSGSFRDSYEQYF. CDR3 sequence (DNA): TGTGCCAGCAGCCAAACGAGGGGCCCCGGGACTAGCGGGAGCTTTCGAGACTCCTACGAGCAGTACTTC.

This rearrangement joins TRBV5-4 to TRBJ1-3; D ambiguous. The CDR3 runs 13 residues. V gave up 7 bases and J gave up 4 bases, with 12 bases separating them. The germline CDR1 and CDR2 sequences are SGHNT and YYREEE (reference sequence). DNA for the CDR3: TGTGCCAGCTCAGTTAAACAGGGAAACACCATATATTTT. Translating gives CASSVKQGNTIYF.

The chain joins TRBV29-1 to TRBJ1-1; D is possibly TRBD1 (6 bases). The CDR3 spans 10 residues. With 3 bases removed from V and 10 bases from J, the gap between germline ends came to 9 bases. Germline assignment: CDR1 SQVTM and CDR2 ANQGSEA. Here the CDR3 reads CSVEQGIAFF. CDR3 DNA: TGCAGCGTTGAGCAGGGGATAGCTTTCTTT.

The rearrangement uses TRBV6-5 and TRBJ1-1; D gene ambiguous. The CDR3 is 14 residues long. From germline, CDR1 is MNHEY and CDR2 SVGAGI. The ends were cut back, 6 bases at V and 0 bases at J, with 11 bases in the middle. DNA of the CDR3: TGTGCCAGCAGACCCGGACTTTTGAACACTGAAGCTTTCTTT. It encodes CASRPGLLNTEAFF.

The rearrangement uses TRBV18 and TRBJ1-2, with D possibly matching TRBD1 (6 bases). Germline-derived CDR1 and CDR2 are KGHSH and LQKENI. This CDR3 has 12 amino acids. V dropped 6 bases and J dropped 2 bases, with 7 bases sitting between them. The CDR3 nucleotides are TGTGCCAGCTCTGACAGGAACTATGGCTACACCTTC. Translation gives CASSDRNYGYTF.

The rearrangement joins TRBV2 to TRBJ2-1, with D tentatively TRBD2 (6 bases). Germline CDR1 reads SNHLY; CDR2 reads FYNNEI. The CDR3 extends over 15 amino acids. V was clipped by 6 bases and J by 7 bases, with 19 bases between them. CDR3 nucleotides: TGTGCCAGCAGGGATTTAGCGGCCGGGCCTAATGAGCAGTTCTTC. Amino acids: CASRDLAAGPNEQFF.

The chain links TRBV28 to TRBJ2-7; the match to TRBD1 covers 7 bases. J lost 3 bases, V lost 4 bases, and 15 bases had no gene match. The CDR3 has 17 amino acids. Per germline, CDR1 MDHEN and CDR2 SYDVKM. The CDR3, as DNA: TGTGCCAGCAGTTCGACCTACAGGGGCCCTCGGTACTACGAGCAGTACTTC. Translation: CASSSTYRGPRYYEQYF.

The V call is TRBV3-1 (or the pseudogene TRBV3-2), the J call TRBJ1-5; TRBD1 might be the D (5 bases). Per germline, CDR1 LGHDT and CDR2 YNNKEL (reference sequence). The CDR3 runs to 15 residues. V was clipped by 1 base and J by 3 bases, with 10 bases between them. The CDR3 spells CASSQGRGLNQPQHF. The CDR3 DNA reads as TGTGCCAGCAGCCAAGGTAGGGGACTCAATCAGCCCCAGCATTTT.

The chain joins TRBV9 to TRBJ1-1, with 8 bases fitting TRBD1. The ends lost 3 bases at V and 1 base at J; junction bases unmatched: 5. The CDR3 totals 15 residues. Germline loops: CDR1 SGDLS, CDR2 YYNGEE. In DNA form, the CDR3 reads TGTGCCAGCAGCGCAACTACAGGGGGGAACACTGAAGCTTTCTTT. Translating it yields CASSATTGGNTEAFF.

The V call is TRBV11-2, the J call TRBJ2-1; 8 bases align to TRBD2. This CDR3 has 14 amino acids. Germline values: CDR1 SGHAT, CDR2 FQNNGV. Losses at the gene ends were 6 bases for V and 6 bases for J; bases not matched to a gene: 7. The CDR3 loop reads CASRQLAAGNEQFF. CDR3 sequence (DNA): TGTGCCAGCAGACAACTAGCGGCGGGCAATGAGCAGTTCTTC.

The chain joins TRBV19 to TRBJ2-6, with TRBD2 identical over 7 bases. Germline V gene sequence: CDR1 LNHDA, CDR2 SQIVND (reference sequence). The CDR3 loop spans 15 amino acids. V was pared by 8 bases and J by 2 bases, with 6 bases of the junction left unmatched. The CDR3 bases are TGTGCCAGTGACCGGGGGGAGCCTGGGGCCAACGTCCTGACTTTC. Its translation: CASDRGEPGANVLTF. Variable domain in full (rest from reference TRBV19 and TRBJ2-6): DGGITQSPKYLFRKEGQNVTLSCEQNLNHDAMYWYRQDPGQGLRLIYYSQIVNDFQKGDIAEGYSVSREKKESFPLTVTSAQKNPTAFYLCASDRGEPGANVLTFGAGSRLTVL.

The chain employs TRBV6-5 and TRBJ2-7; 11 positions match TRBD2. The germline CDR1 and CDR2 sequences are MNHEY and SVGAGI. V gave up 4 bases and J gave up 7 bases; unmatched junction bases: 9. The CDR3 totals 15 residues. The CDR3 DNA is TGTGCCAGCAGTTTCCTACTAGCGGGAGACGGAGAGCAGTACTTC. As protein: CASSFLLAGDGEQYF.

The chain carries TRBV7-9 and TRBJ2-7; maybe TRBD2 (5 bases). Germline CDR1 reads SEHNR; CDR2 reads FQNEAQ (reference sequence). This CDR3 spans 14 amino acids. The ends were cut back, 5 bases at V and 6 bases at J, with 17 bases in the middle. CDR3 sequence reads: CASSPSSGGGEQYF. The DNA of the CDR3 is TGTGCCAGCAGCCCCAGCAGTGGCGGAGGCGAGCAGTACTTC.

CDR3 nucleotides: TGTGCCAGCAGACATTCAGGGGGCAAGGGCAATCAGCCCCAGCATTTT. It yields the protein CASRHSGGKGNQPQHF. This chain links TRBV28 with TRBJ1-5, with TRBD1 matching over 8 bases. The CDR3 runs to 16 residues. Germline V gene data show CDR1 as MDHEN and CDR2 as SYDVKM. V lost 6 bases, J lost 2 bases, and 9 bases stayed unmatched.

This chain joins TRBV28 and TRBJ2-7; no firm D call. Germline CDR1 is MDHEN and CDR2 is SYDVKM. CDR3 length: 12 amino acids. V shed 4 bases and J shed 2 bases, with 6 bases lying between them. CDR3 DNA: TGTGCCAGCAGTTCTCGAGCCTACGAGCAGTACTTC. This sequence encodes CASSSRAYEQYF.